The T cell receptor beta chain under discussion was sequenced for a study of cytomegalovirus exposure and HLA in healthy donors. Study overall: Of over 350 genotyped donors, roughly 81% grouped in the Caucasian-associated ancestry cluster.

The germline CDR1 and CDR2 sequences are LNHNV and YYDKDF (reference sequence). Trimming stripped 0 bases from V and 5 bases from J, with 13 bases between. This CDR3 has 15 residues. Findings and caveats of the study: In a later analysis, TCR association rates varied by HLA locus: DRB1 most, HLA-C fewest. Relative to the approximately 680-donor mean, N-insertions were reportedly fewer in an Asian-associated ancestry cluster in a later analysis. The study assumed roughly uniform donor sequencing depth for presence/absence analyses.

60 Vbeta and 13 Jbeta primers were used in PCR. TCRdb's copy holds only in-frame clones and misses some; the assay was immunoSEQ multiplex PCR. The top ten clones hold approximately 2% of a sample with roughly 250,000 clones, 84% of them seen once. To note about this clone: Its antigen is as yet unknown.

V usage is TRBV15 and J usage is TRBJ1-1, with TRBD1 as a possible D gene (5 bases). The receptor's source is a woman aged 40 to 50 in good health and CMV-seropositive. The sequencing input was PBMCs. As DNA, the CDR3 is TGTGCCACCAGCAGAGATTTGGGCGGGGGGACTGAAGCTTTCTTT. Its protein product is CATSRDLGGGTEAFF.